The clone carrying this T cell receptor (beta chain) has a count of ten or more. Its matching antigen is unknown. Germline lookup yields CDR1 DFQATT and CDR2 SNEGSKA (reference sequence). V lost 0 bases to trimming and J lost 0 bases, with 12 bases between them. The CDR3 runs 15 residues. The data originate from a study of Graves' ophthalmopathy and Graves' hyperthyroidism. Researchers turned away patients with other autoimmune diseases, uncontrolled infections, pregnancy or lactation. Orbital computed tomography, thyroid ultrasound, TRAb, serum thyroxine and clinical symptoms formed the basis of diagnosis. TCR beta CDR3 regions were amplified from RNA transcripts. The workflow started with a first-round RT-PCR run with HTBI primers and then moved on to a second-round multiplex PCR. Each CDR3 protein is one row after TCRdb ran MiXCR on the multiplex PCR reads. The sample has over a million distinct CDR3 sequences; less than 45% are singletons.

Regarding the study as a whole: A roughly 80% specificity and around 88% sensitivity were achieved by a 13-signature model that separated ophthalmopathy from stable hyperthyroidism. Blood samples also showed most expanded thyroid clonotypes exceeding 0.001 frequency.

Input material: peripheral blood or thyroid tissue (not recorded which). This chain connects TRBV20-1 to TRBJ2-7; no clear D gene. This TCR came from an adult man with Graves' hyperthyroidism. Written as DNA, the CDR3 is TGCAGTGCTAGAGATATTACAGATAGCTCCTACGAGCAGTACTTC. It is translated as CSARDITDSSYEQYF.